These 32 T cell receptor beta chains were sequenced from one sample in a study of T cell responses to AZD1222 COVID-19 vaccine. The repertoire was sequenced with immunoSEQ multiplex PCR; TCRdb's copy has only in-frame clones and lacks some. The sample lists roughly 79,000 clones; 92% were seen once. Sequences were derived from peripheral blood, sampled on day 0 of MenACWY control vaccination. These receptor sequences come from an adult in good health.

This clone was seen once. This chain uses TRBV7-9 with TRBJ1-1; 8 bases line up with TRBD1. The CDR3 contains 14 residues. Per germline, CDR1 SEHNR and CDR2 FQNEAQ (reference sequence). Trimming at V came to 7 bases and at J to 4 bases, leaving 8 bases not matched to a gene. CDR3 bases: TGTGCCAGCATCCCGGACAGGGTGCTCACTGAAGCTTTCTTT. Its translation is CASIPDRVLTEAFF.

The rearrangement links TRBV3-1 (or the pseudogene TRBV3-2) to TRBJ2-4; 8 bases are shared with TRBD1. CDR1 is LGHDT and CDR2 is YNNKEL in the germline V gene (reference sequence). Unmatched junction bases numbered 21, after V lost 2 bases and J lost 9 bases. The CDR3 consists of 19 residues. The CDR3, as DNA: TGTGCCAGCAGCCAACCCTGCGGGGTACCCAGGGGGCGAGTCGGCATTCAGTACTTC. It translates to CASSQPCGVPRGRVGIQYF.

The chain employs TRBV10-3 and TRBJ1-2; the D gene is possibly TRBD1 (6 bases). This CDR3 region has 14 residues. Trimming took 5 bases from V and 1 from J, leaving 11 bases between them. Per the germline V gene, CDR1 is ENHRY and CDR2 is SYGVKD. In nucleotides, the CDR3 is TGTGCCATCAGTTCGGACAGAATTAACTATGGCTACACCTTC. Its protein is CAISSDRINYGYTF.

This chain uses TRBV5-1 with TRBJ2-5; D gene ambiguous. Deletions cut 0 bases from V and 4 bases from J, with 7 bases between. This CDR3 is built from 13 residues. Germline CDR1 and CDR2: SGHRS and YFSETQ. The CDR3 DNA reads TGCGCCAGCAGCTTGGCGTGGGGAGAGACCCAGTACTTC. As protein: CASSLAWGETQYF. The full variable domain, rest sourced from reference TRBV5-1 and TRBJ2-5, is KAGVTQTPRYLIKTRGQQVTLSCSPISGHRSVSWYQQTPGQGLQFLFEYFSETQRNKGNFPGRFSGRQFSNSRSEMNVSTLELGDSALYLCASSLAWGETQYFGPGTRLLVL.

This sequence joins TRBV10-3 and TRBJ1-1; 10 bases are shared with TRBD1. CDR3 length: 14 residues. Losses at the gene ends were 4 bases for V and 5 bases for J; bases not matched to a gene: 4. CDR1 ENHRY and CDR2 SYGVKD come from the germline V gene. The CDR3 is CAISADRGQTEAFF. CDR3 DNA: TGTGCCATCAGTGCTGACAGGGGGCAGACTGAAGCTTTCTTT.

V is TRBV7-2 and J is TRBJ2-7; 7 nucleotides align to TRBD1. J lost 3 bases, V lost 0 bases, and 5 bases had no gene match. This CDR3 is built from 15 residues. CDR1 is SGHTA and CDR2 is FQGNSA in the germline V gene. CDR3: CASSLARTGIYEQYF. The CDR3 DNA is TGTGCCAGCAGCTTAGCTCGGACAGGTATCTACGAGCAGTACTTC. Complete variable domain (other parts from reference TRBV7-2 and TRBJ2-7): GAGVSQSPSNKVTEKGKDVELRCDPISGHTALYWYRQSLGQGLEFLIYFQGNSAPDKSGLPSDRFSAERTGGSVSTLTIQRTQQEDSAVYLCASSLARTGIYEQYFGPGTRLTVT.

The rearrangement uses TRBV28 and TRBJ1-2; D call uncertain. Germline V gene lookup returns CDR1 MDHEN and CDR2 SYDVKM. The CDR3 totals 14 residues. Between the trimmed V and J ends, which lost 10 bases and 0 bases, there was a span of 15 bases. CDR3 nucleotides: TGTGCCACCCGTCCGGCAGGAGCTAACTATGGCTACACCTTC. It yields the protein CATRPAGANYGYTF.

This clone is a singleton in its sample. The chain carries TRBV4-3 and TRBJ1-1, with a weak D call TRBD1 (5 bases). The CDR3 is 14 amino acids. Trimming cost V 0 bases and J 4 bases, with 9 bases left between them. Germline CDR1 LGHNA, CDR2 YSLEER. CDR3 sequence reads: CASSQELRVTEAFF. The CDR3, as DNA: TGCGCCAGCAGCCAAGAACTCAGGGTCACTGAAGCTTTCTTT.

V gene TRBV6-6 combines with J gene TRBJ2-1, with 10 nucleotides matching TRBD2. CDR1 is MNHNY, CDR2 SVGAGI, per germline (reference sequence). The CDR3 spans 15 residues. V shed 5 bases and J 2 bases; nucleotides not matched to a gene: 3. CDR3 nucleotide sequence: TGTGCCAGCAGTGGAAGCGGGAGGGCCTACAATGAGCAGTTCTTC. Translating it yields CASSGSGRAYNEQFF.

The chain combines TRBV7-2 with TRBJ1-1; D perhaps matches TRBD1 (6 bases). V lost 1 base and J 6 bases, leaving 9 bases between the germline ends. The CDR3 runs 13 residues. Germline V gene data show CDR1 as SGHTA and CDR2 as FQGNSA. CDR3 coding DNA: TGTGCCAGCAGCTTAGACAGGGTCCCTGAAGCTTTCTTT. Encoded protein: CASSLDRVPEAFF.

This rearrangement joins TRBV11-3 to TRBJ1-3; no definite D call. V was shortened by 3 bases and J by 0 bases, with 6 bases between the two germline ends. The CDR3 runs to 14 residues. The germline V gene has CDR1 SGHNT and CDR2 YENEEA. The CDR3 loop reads CASSLSTSGNTIYF. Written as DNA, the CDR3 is TGTGCCAGCAGCTTGTCCACCTCTGGAAACACCATATATTTT.

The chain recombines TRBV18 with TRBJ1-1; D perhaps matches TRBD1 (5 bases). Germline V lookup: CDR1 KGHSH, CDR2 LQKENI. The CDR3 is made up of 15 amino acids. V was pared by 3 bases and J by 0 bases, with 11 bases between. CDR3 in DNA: TGTGCCAGCTCACCCCAGACAGAGTTGAACACTGAAGCTTTCTTT. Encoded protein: CASSPQTELNTEAFF.

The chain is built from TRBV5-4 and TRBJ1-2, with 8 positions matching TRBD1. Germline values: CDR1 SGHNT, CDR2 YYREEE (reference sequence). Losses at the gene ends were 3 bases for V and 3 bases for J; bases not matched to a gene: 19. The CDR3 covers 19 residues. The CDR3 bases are TGTGCCAGCAGCTCCGGATCCCCGGGACAGGTGTTTGATGACTATGGCTACACCTTC. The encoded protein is CASSSGSPGQVFDDYGYTF.

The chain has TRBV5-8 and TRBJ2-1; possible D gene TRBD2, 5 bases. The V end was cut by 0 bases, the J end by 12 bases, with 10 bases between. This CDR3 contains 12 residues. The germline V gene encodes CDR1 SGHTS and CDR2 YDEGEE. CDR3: CASSLETGWQFF. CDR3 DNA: TGTGCCAGCAGCTTGGAAACGGGATGGCAGTTCTTC.

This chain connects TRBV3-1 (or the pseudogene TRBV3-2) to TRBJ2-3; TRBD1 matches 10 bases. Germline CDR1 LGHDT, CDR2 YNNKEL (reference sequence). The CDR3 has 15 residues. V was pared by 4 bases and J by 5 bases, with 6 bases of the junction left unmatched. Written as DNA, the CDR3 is TGTGCCAGCAGCCTCCCAGGACAGGGGGTAGATACGCAGTATTTT. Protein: CASSLPGQGVDTQYF.

CDR3 in amino acids: CASSPGQAGEEKLFF. For the CDR3, the DNA is TGCGCCAGCAGCCCGGGACAGGCCGGGGAAGAAAAACTGTTTTTT. The chain combines TRBV4-3 with TRBJ1-4; TRBD1 matches 8 bases. J gave up 8 bases and V 4 bases, and 9 bases lay outside the gene matches. The CDR3 spans 15 residues. Germline V CDR1 and CDR2: LGHNA, YSLEER.

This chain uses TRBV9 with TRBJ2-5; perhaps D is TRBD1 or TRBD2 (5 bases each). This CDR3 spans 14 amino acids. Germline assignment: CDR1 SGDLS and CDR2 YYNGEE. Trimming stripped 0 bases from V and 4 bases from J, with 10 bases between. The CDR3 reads CASSVELGGETQYF. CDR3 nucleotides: TGTGCCAGCAGCGTAGAACTTGGGGGAGAGACCCAGTACTTC.

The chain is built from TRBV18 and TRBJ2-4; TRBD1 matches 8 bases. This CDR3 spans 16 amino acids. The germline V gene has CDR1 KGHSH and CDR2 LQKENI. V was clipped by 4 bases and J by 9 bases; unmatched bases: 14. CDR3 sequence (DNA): TGTGCCAGCTCACGACCGGTTGGACAGGGCTCAGGCATTCAGTACTTC. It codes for CASSRPVGQGSGIQYF.

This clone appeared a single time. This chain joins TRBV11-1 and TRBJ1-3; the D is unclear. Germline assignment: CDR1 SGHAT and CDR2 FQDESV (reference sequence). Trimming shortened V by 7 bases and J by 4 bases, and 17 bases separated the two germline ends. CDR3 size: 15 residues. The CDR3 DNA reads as TGTGCCAGCACCATTGACGTTGGGGTCGGAAACACCATATATTTT. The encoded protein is CASTIDVGVGNTIYF.

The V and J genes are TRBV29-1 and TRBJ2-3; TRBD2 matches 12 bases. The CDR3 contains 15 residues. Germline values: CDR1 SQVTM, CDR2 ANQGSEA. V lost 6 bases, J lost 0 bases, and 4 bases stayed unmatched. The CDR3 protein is CSVGLAGASTDTQYF. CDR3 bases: TGCAGCGTGGGACTAGCGGGCGCTAGCACAGATACGCAGTATTTT.

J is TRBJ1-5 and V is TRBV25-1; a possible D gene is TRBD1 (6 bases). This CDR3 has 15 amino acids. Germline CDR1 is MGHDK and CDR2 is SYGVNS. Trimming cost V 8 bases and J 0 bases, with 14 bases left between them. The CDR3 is CASLIGGLSNQPQHF. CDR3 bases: TGTGCCAGCTTGATTGGGGGGCTTAGCAATCAGCCCCAGCATTTT.

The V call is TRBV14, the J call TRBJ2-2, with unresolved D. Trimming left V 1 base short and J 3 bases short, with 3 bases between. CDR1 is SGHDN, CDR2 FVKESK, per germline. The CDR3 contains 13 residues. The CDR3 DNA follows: TGTGCCAGCAGCCAAGTATACACCGGGGAGCTGTTTTTT. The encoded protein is CASSQVYTGELFF.

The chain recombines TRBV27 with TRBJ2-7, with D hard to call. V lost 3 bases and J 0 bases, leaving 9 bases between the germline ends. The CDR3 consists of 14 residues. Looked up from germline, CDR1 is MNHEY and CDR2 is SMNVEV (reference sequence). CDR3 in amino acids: CASSFTPSSYEQYF. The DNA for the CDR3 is TGTGCCAGCAGTTTTACTCCCAGCTCCTACGAGCAGTACTTC.

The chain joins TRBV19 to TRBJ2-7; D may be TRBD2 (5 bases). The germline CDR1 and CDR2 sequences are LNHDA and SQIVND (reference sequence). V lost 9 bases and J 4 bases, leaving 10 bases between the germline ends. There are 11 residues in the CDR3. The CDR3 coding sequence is TGTGCCAGCGGATCGGGGTACGAGCAGTACTTC. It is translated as CASGSGYEQYF.

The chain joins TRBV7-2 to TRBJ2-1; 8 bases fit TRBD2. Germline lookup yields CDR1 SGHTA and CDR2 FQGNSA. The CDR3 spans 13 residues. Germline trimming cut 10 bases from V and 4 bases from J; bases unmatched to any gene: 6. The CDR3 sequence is CANGRGEYNEQFF. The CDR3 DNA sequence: TGTGCCAACGGGAGGGGGGAATACAATGAGCAGTTCTTC.

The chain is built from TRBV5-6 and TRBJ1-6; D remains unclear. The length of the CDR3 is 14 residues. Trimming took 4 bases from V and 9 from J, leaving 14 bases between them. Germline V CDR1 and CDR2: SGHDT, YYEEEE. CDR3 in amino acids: CASSLGEQTSPLHF. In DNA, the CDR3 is TGTGCCAGCAGCCTCGGGGAACAGACTTCACCCCTCCACTTT.

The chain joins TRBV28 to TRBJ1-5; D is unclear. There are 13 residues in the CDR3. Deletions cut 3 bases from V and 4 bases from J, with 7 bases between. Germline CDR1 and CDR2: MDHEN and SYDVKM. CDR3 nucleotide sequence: TGTGCCAGCAGTTTCGCCATAAATCAGCCCCAGCATTTT. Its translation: CASSFAINQPQHF.

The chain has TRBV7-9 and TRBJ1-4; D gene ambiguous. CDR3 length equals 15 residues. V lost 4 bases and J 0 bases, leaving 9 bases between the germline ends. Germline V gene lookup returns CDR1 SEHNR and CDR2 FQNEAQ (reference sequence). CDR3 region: CASSSYTTTNEKLFF. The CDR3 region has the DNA TGTGCCAGCAGCTCCTACACAACAACTAATGAAAAACTGTTTTTT.

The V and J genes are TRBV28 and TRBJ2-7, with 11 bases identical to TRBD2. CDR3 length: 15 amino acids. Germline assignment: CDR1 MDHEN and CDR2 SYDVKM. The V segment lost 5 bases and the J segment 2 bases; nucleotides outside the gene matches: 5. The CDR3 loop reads CASSILAGVAYEQYF. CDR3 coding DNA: TGTGCCAGCAGTATACTAGCGGGAGTGGCCTACGAGCAGTACTTC.

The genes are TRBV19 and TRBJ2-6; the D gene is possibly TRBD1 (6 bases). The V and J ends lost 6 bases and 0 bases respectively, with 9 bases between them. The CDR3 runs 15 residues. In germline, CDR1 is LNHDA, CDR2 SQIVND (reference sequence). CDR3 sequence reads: CASSLTGSGANVLTF. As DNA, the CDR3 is TGTGCCAGTAGCCTGACAGGCTCTGGGGCCAACGTCCTGACTTTC.

CDR3 loop: CASSLSGGADTQYF. CDR3 coding DNA: TGTGCCAGCAGCCTGTCAGGGGGTGCAGATACGCAGTATTTT. This sequence joins TRBV3-1 (or the pseudogene TRBV3-2) and TRBJ2-3; TRBD1 agrees at 7 bases. Germline CDR1 and CDR2: LGHDT and YNNKEL (reference sequence). Trimming cost V 4 bases and J 4 bases; bases outside gene matches: 5. The CDR3 consists of 14 residues.

DNA of the CDR3: TGTGCCAGCAGGGGGCAGGGAGTAGATACGCAGTATTTT. It codes for CASRGQGVDTQYF. The rearrangement links TRBV2 to TRBJ2-3, with D tentatively TRBD1 or TRBD2 (5 bases each). This CDR3 spans 13 amino acids. Germline loops: CDR1 SNHLY, CDR2 FYNNEI. V was trimmed by 6 bases and J by 5 bases, leaving 12 bases between them.